This T cell receptor beta chain was sequenced in a study of T cells in Graves' hyperthyroidism and ophthalmopathy. RNA transcripts were the template for amplifying TCR beta CDR3 regions. RT-PCR in the first round (using the HTBI primer set) targeted the TCR CDR3. Each CDR3 protein gets one entry after TCRdb re-called the multiplex PCR reads with MiXCR. The table has around 390,000 distinct CDR3 sequences, around 15% seen once. This clonotype appeared many times. Trimming removed 1 base at V and 8 bases at J, with 13 bases between. The CDR3 totals 14 residues. It was less than 13 ml of fresh peripheral blood that supplied the PBMCs.

The clonotype was recovered from a woman between 25 and 40 years old with Graves' ophthalmopathy. The chain recombines TRBV12-3 or TRBV12-4 with TRBJ2-3; D not resolved. The source material was blood. The CDR3 bases are TGTGCCAGCAGTTTAGTGGGATCCCCGGGTACGCAGTATTTT. Translating it yields CASSLVGSPGTQYF.